This T cell receptor (beta chain) was captured in a study of blood T cell repertoires in COVID-19. Study summary: Samples taken during acute and convalescent COVID-19 were collected in the United States, Italy and Spain.

Libraries were prepared by immunoSEQ multiplex PCR; TCRdb keeps only in-frame clonotypes and omits some of them. The sample records over 95,000 clones, around 84% being singletons. V lost 4 bases, J lost 7 bases, and 14 bases lay in between. Germline CDR1 reads LNHDA; CDR2 reads SQIVND (reference sequence). This CDR3 has 14 residues. This clone was detected only once. The sequenced sample consisted of peripheral blood. The clonotype originates from a woman aged 40 to 55 with acute or convalescent COVID-19. The J gene is TRBJ2-4, the V gene TRBV19; a weak D match, TRBD2 (7 bases). CDR3 nucleotides: TGTGCCAGTAGTACATCAGGGGAGGGGAACATTCAGTACTTC. Translated: CASSTSGEGNIQYF.